The 2 T cell receptor beta chains in this list originate from one sample, sequenced in a study of blood T cell repertoires in COVID-19. The repertoire was sequenced with immunoSEQ multiplex PCR; TCRdb's copy has only in-frame clones and lacks some. Of some 290,000 clones in the sample, around 90% were seen once. The material sequenced was peripheral blood. These receptor sequences come from a woman in her 40s with COVID-19, enrolled during active disease.

In this sample, this clone turned up once. CDR3 DNA: TGTGCCATCAGTGAGTCCCCGGGGGAGCTAGCCAAAAACATTCAGTACTTC. The encoded protein is CAISESPGELAKNIQYF. This chain links TRBV10-3 with TRBJ2-4; a weak D match, TRBD2 (6 bases). This CDR3 region has 17 residues. Germline loops: CDR1 ENHRY, CDR2 SYGVKD. V lost 0 bases to trimming and J lost 0 bases, with 12 bases between them.

This clone was detected once. As DNA, the CDR3 is TGTGCCAGCAGCAGAGGACAGGGTTCCGATGAGCAGTTCTTC. Its translation: CASSRGQGSDEQFF. This rearrangement joins TRBV11-2 to TRBJ2-1; 8 bases are shared with TRBD1. The length of the CDR3 is 14 residues. Trimming took 5 bases from V and 8 from J; bases not matched to a gene: 8. Germline V gene lookup returns CDR1 SGHAT and CDR2 FQNNGV.